This is a list of T cell receptor beta chains from one sample in a study of cytomegalovirus exposure and HLA in healthy donors. The data were produced by immunoSEQ multiplex PCR, yet TCRdb's version contains in-frame clones alone and is incomplete. The sample has around 120,000 clones, 50% to 70% seen once; the top ten hold roughly 8.6%. The sample was PBMCs. These receptors originate from a woman aged 40 to 49 in good health and CMV-seropositive. CDR3s include the opening cysteine and the closing phenylalanine or tryptophan. D genes are given only for firm matches. Only some rows state a clone size, as once, few, many or a class for expanded clones.

TRBJ1-5 | NA | NA | TRBV5-1 | TGCGCCAGCAGCTTCAGGGTTCACAGCAATCAGCCCCAGCATTTT | CASSFRVHSNQPQHF
TRBJ1-6 | few | NA | TRBV4-1 | TGCGCCAGCAGCCAAGGGCCCTTGGGCAGGAACCTTAATTCACCCCTCCACTTT | CASSQGPLGRNLNSPLHF
TRBJ1-3 | once | NA | TRBV4-2 | TGTGCCAGCAGCCAAGATAGGCAGGGCCCTGGAAACACCATATATTTT | CASSQDRQGPGNTIYF
TRBJ2-7 | NA | TRBD1 | TRBV7-8 | TGTGCCAGCAGCACAGTCCGGGACAGGGGGATATACGAGCAGTACTTC | CASSTVRDRGIYEQYF
TRBJ2-7 | once | TRBD2 | TRBV4-2 | TGTGCCAGCAGCCAAGAAGTAGCGGGTTCCTACGAGCAGTACTTC | CASSQEVAGSYEQYF
TRBJ2-2 | NA | TRBD2 | TRBV7-3 | TGTGCCAGCAGCTCCCTTCCCAGACTAGCAGAGAACACCGGGGAGCTGTTTTTT | CASSSLPRLAENTGELFF
TRBJ2-1 | NA | NA | TRBV27 | TGTGCCAGCAGTTTCAGGGGACACCTTAACAATGAGCAGTTCTTC | CASSFRGHLNNEQFF
TRBJ1-3 | NA | NA | TRBV19 | TGTGCCAGTAGTATCGGGAGGGCGAACACCATATATTTT | CASSIGRANTIYF
TRBJ2-3 | NA | TRBD1 | TRBV7-9 | TGTGCCAGCAGCTTCGCAGGGGGCGCGGATACGCAGTATTTT | CASSFAGGADTQYF
TRBJ2-7 | NA | TRBD2 | TRBV18 | TGTGCCACCAAACAAGACGGGCTAGCGGGAGTCCACGAGCAGTACTTC | CATKQDGLAGVHEQYF
TRBJ2-1 | NA | NA | TRBV7-2 | TGTGCCAGCAGCTTTCCCGTCCCTGAGCAGTTCTTC | CASSFPVPEQFF
TRBJ2-7 | NA | NA | TRBV28 | TGTGCCAGCAGTTTCACAGGAAATTCCTACGAGCAGTACTTC | CASSFTGNSYEQYF
TRBJ2-6 | NA | NA | TRBV6-6 | TGTGCCAGCAATTCGGGTATCTCTGGGGCCAACGTCCTGACTTTC | CASNSGISGANVLTF
TRBJ2-2 | NA | NA | TRBV5-6 | TGTGCCAGCAGCTTGGCCGCCAGCGCGAACACCGGGGAGCTGTTTTTT | CASSLAASANTGELFF
TRBJ1-1 | NA | NA | TRBV6-5 | TGTGCCAGCAGGCAGGGACACGCCAGGCCTGAAGCTTTCTTT | CASRQGHARPEAFF
TRBJ2-2 | few | TRBD2 | TRBV10-3 | TGTGCCATCAGTGGGACTAGCACCGGGGAGCTGTTTTTT | CAISGTSTGELFF
TRBJ1-2 | NA | NA | TRBV6-5 | TGTGCCAGCAGTCTCAAGGGGATCTCTAACTATGGCTACACCTTC | CASSLKGISNYGYTF
TRBJ1-4 | NA | NA | TRBV27 | TGTGCCAGCAGGGGGGGATTCGGGGCAACTAATGAAAAACTGTTTTTT | CASRGGFGATNEKLFF
TRBJ1-3 | NA | NA | TRBV7-6 | TGTGCCAGCAGCCCCGACGGCGGCTCTGGAAACACCATATATTTT | CASSPDGGSGNTIYF
TRBJ2-1 | NA | TRBD2 | TRBV5-4 | TGTGCCAGCAGCTTGGAATCGTTCGGCGGGAGGGTGGGGGAGCAGTTCTTC | CASSLESFGGRVGEQFF